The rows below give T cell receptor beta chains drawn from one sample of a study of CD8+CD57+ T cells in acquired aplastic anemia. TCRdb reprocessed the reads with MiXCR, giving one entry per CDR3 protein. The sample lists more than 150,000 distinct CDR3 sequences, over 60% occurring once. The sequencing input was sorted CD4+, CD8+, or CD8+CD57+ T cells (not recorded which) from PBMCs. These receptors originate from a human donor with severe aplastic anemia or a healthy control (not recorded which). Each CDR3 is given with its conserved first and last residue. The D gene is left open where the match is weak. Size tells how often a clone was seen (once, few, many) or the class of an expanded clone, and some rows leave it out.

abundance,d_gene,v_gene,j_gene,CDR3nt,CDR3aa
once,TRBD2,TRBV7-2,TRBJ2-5,TGTGCCAGCAGCTCCTCTAGCGGGAGTGGAGAGACCCAGTACTTC,CASSSSSGSGETQYF
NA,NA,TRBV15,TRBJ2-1,TGTGCCACCAGCGCTAGACTAGTCGGCGGAGAGCAGTTCTTC,CATSARLVGGEQFF
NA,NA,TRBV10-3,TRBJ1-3,TGTGCCATCAGTGAGGGGGCCGAGGGAAACACCATATATTTT,CAISEGAEGNTIYF
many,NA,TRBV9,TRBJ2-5,TGTGCCAGCAGCGTGGGAGAAACTAGTTTTCTTGAGACCCAGTACTTC,CASSVGETSFLETQYF
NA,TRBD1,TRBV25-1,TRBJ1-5,TGTGCCAGCGCGCTGTACAATCGGACAGGGTTAAACGGCAATCAGCCCCAGCATTTT,CASALYNRTGLNGNQPQHF
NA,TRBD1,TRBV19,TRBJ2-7,TGTGCCAGTAGTGCGGACAGGGTTGGGGCCTACGAGCAGTACTTC,CASSADRVGAYEQYF
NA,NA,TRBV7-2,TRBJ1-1,TGTGCCTGCAGCTATACAGAGAACACTGAAGCTTTCTTT,CACSYTENTEAFF
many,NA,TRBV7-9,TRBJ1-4,TGTGCCAGCAGCTTAGTGGGGCGGGAAAAACTGTTTTTT,CASSLVGREKLFF
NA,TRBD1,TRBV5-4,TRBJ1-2,TGTGCCAGCAGCTTAGGACAGGGGCGCTCCCTCGACCCTCTCTATGGCTACACCTTC,CASSLGQGRSLDPLYGYTF
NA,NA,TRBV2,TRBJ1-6,TGTGCCAGCAGTGACCAGGTCCCCTATAATTCACCCCTCCACTTT,CASSDQVPYNSPLHF
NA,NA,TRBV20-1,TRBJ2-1,TGCAGTGCCCTGAGTGGGGGGTCTAACAATGAGCAGTTCTTC,CSALSGGSNNEQFF
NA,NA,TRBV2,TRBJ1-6,TGTGCCACCTCCCTTGGTGGGTATAATTCACCCCTCCACTTT,CATSLGGYNSPLHF
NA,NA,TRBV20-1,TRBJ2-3,TGCAGTGCTATCCCAGGGTGGACAGATACGCAGTATTTT,CSAIPGWTDTQYF
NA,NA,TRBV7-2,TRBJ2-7,TGTGCCAGCAGCTTTGTTCAGGGGGGGCAGTACGAGCAGTACTTC,CASSFVQGGQYEQYF
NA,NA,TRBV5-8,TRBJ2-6,TGTGCCAGCGGCTTGGGCCAGGGCGACTCTGGGGCTAACGTCCTGACTTTC,CASGLGQGDSGANVLTF
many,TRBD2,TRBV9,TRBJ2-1,TGTGCCAGCAGCGATCTAGCGGGGTCCTACAATGAGCAGTTCTTC,CASSDLAGSYNEQFF
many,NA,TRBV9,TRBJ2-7,TGTGCCAGCACCCCGGGATGGGACGGCACCTACGAGCAGTACTTC,CASTPGWDGTYEQYF
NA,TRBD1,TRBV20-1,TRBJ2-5,TGCAGTGCCTTTCGGGGACAGGAAGAGACCCAGTACTTC,CSAFRGQEETQYF
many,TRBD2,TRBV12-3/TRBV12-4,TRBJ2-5,TGTGCCAGCAGTTACCCTCTAGCGGGGGAAGAGACCCAGTACTTC,CASSYPLAGEETQYF
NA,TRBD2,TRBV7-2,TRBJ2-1,TGTGCCAGCAGCAGACAAGCGGGGTGGGAGTTCTTC,CASSRQAGWEFF
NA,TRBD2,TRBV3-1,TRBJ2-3,TGTGCCAGCAGCCACCGCCGGGGGACTAGCGGCACAGATACGCAGTATTTT,CASSHRRGTSGTDTQYF
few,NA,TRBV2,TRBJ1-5,TGTGCCAGCAACGAAGTCGGTCAGCCCCAGCATTTT,CASNEVGQPQHF
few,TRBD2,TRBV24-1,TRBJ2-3,TGTGCCACCAGTGATTTGAGTGGGGGGGTTGGCACAGATACGCAGTATTTT,CATSDLSGGVGTDTQYF
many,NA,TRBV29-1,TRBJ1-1,TGCAGCGTGCCTTGGGGGGCAGGAGGCACTGAAGCTTTCTTT,CSVPWGAGGTEAFF
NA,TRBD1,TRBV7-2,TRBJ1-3,TGTGCCAGCAGCTTGACAGGGGGAGCTGGAAACACCATATATTTT,CASSLTGGAGNTIYF
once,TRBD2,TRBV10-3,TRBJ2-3,TGTGCCATCAGTGCGCCTCCGACTAGCGGGTCTAGCACAGATACGCAGTATTTT,CAISAPPTSGSSTDTQYF
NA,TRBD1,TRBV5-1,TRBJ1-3,TGCGCCAGCAGCTTCCCGACAGGGGGCAGAAACACCATATATTTT,CASSFPTGGRNTIYF
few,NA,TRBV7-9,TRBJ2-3,TGTGCCAGCAGCTTAGTTTCAGATACGCAGTATTTT,CASSLVSDTQYF
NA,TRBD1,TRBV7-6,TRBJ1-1,TGTGCCAGCAGACTACAGGGGTGGGACACTGAAGCTTTCTTT,CASRLQGWDTEAFF
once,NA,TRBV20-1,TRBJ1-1,TGCAGTGCCCGACCGTCGGACACTGAAGCTTTCTTT,CSARPSDTEAFF
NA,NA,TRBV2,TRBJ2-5,TGCGCCAGCAGCCAACTACAGGGTTTAGAGACCCAGTACTTC,CASSQLQGLETQYF
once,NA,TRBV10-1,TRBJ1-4,TGCGCCAGCTATGACGGGGGGGGTGAAAAACTGTTTTTT,CASYDGGGEKLFF
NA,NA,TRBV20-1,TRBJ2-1,TGCAGTGCTAGTTCCGGGCAGGTCAATGAGCAGTTCTTC,CSASSGQVNEQFF
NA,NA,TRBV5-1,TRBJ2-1,TGTGCCAGCAGCTATCCGGGACGGAGAGCGAATGAGCAGTTCTTC,CASSYPGRRANEQFF
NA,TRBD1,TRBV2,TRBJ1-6,TGTGCCAGCAGTGAGACAGGGCGTAATTCACCCCTCCACTTT,CASSETGRNSPLHF
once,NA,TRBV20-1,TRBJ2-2,TGCAGTGCTAGACCTAGCGCATACACCGGGGAGCTGTTTTTT,CSARPSAYTGELFF
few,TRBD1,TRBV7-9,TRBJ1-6,TGTGCCAGCAGTAAGGGGGCCGGGAATTCACCCCTCCACTTT,CASSKGAGNSPLHF
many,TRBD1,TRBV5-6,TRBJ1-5,TGTGCCAGCAGCCGGACAGGGGGCGACGATCAGCCCCAGCATTTT,CASSRTGGDDQPQHF
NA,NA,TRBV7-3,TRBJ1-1,TGTGCCAGCAGCCTCCAGTTGGGGGCTGAAGCTTTCTTT,CASSLQLGAEAFF
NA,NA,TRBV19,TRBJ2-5,TGTGCCAGTAGTCCTACGGGTCAAGTGACCCAGTACTTC,CASSPTGQVTQYF
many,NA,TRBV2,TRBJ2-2,TGTGCCAGCAGTGACCCTTCTTCCGGGGAGCTGTTTTTT,CASSDPSSGELFF